Listed below are T cell receptor beta chains from one sample, sequenced in a study of cytomegalovirus exposure and HLA in healthy donors. Produced via immunoSEQ multiplex PCR; TCRdb's table is partial and in-frame only. The table has 150,000 to 200,000 clones, around 79% seen once. Input material: PBMCs. These TCRs come from a female donor in good health and CMV-seronegative. CDR3s include the opening cysteine and the closing phenylalanine or tryptophan. D genes are given only for firm matches. The size of a clone is reported for some rows only, either as once, few or many, or as a class for expanded clones.

D gene | J gene | V gene | clone size | CDR3 DNA | CDR3 protein
- | TRBJ1-1 | TRBV27 | - | TGTGCCAGCAGTTTTGGCACCGTAGCTGGTTACACTGAAGCTTTCTTT | CASSFGTVAGYTEAFF
TRBD1 | TRBJ2-1 | TRBV7-8 | - | TGTGCCAGCAGTTTTGGCTGGGACAGATCCTACAATGAGCAGTTCTTC | CASSFGWDRSYNEQFF
- | TRBJ1-1 | TRBV19 | - | TGTGCCAGTAGTATAGACAGGGGAAACACTGAAGCTTTCTTT | CASSIDRGNTEAFF
TRBD1 | TRBJ2-7 | TRBV5-4 | - | TGTGCCAGCAGCCGGGGAGGCGGGACAGGGCCCTACGAGCAGTACTTC | CASSRGGGTGPYEQYF
TRBD1 | TRBJ2-7 | TRBV9 | - | TGTGCCAGCAGCCCCGGGACAGGGGTCCACGAGCAGTACTTC | CASSPGTGVHEQYF
- | TRBJ1-5 | TRBV5-4 | few | TGTGCCAGCAGCAAGAATCAGGGTATCCAGCCCCAGCATTTT | CASSKNQGIQPQHF
TRBD2 | TRBJ2-1 | TRBV5-4 | - | TGTGCCAGCAGCTTGGAACTAGCGGCTTACAATGAGCAGTTCTTC | CASSLELAAYNEQFF
TRBD1 | TRBJ1-6 | TRBV6-5 | - | TGTGCCAGCAGGGGACAGAATAATTCACCCCTCCACTTT | CASRGQNNSPLHF
TRBD1 | TRBJ1-5 | TRBV6-1 | - | TGTGCCAGCAGTGACACAGGGGGCGGCAATCAGCCCCAGCATTTT | CASSDTGGGNQPQHF
- | TRBJ2-7 | TRBV28 | - | TGTGCCAGCAGTCCCCACAGGGACCCCTACGAGCAGTACTTC | CASSPHRDPYEQYF
- | TRBJ2-2 | TRBV11-3 | - | TGTGCCAGCAGGTCTAACACTAGCACCGGGGAGCTGTTTTTT | CASRSNTSTGELFF
- | TRBJ1-6 | TRBV6-5 | - | TGTGCCACGAAAGGAGGGGTGAATTCACCCCTCCACTTT | CATKGGVNSPLHF
TRBD1 | TRBJ2-3 | TRBV4-3 | - | TGCGCCAGCAGCCAAGCCGGACAGGGAATCACAGATACGCAGTATTTT | CASSQAGQGITDTQYF
- | TRBJ1-4 | TRBV10-3 | - | TGTGCCACAGCGGGGGTGTCTAATGAAAAACTGTTTTTT | CATAGVSNEKLFF
TRBD2 | TRBJ2-5 | TRBV5-8 | - | TGTGCCAGCAGTTTTCGCTTCACGGGAGCGGGAGGGATGGAGACCCAGTACTTC | CASSFRFTGAGGMETQYF
TRBD1 | TRBJ2-7 | TRBV30 | - | TGTGCCGCGGACAGGTTAGTCGTCGAGCAGTACTTC | CAADRLVVEQYF
TRBD1 | TRBJ1-4 | TRBV30 | few | TGTGCCTGGAGTGGGACAGGGAATGAAAAACTGTTTTTT | CAWSGTGNEKLFF
- | TRBJ2-2 | TRBV18 | - | TGTGCCAGCTCACCGCCCGGAAGGGGGAGCACCGGGGAGCTGTTTTTT | CASSPPGRGSTGELFF
TRBD1 | TRBJ2-7 | TRBV5-5 | - | TGTGCCAGCAGCTTGGGTGGGACAGAAATATACGAGCAGTACTTC | CASSLGGTEIYEQYF
TRBD1 | TRBJ1-2 | TRBV4-1 | - | TGCGCCAGCAGCCAAGTCCCAGGACAGGGGGGAAATGGCTACACCTTC | CASSQVPGQGGNGYTF
- | TRBJ2-2 | TRBV7-9 | few | TGTGCGAAACAGGGCTCGAACACCGGGGAGCTGTTTTTT | CAKQGSNTGELFF
TRBD1 | TRBJ2-7 | TRBV5-4 | - | TGTGCCAGCAGACCCGGACAGGGTTACGAGCAGTACTTC | CASRPGQGYEQYF
- | TRBJ1-5 | TRBV7-9 | - | TGTGCCAGCAGCTCGACAGGCCGGCAACAGCCCCAGCATTTT | CASSSTGRQQPQHF
TRBD2 | TRBJ2-2 | TRBV19 | few | TGTGCCAGTAGTATCTCCCGTAGCGGGGGGGTCACCGGGGAGCTGTTTTTT | CASSISRSGGVTGELFF
- | TRBJ1-1 | TRBV4-2 | - | TGTGCCAGCAGCCAAGAGAAGAGCACTGAAGCTTTCTTT | CASSQEKSTEAFF
- | TRBJ1-3 | TRBV28 | few | TGTGCCAGCAGCCCCCCGGGAGCTACGATCTCTGGAAACACCATATATTTT | CASSPPGATISGNTIYF
TRBD2 | TRBJ2-7 | TRBV18 | - | TGTGCCAGCTCACCCTCACTAGCGGCTGGGGAGGAGCAGTACTTC | CASSPSLAAGEEQYF
- | TRBJ2-3 | TRBV13 | - | TGTGCCAGCAGCTATAAACTTGTCACAGATACGCAGTATTTT | CASSYKLVTDTQYF
TRBD1 | TRBJ1-1 | TRBV5-1 | - | TGCGCCAGCAGCTTGGGGGACAGAGGGGGTAACACTGAAGCTTTCTTT | CASSLGDRGGNTEAFF
- | TRBJ2-3 | TRBV29-1 | - | TGCAGCGTTGAAGACAGGCTGAGCACAGATACGCAGTATTTT | CSVEDRLSTDTQYF
- | TRBJ2-2 | TRBV6-4 | - | TGTGCCAGCAGCCCGGGATTAGCCGGAGCAGGCACCGGGGAGCTGTTTTTT | CASSPGLAGAGTGELFF
- | TRBJ1-5 | TRBV18 | - | TGTGCCAGCTCACGGAAAGGGGCTTTGTATCAGCCCCAGCATTTT | CASSRKGALYQPQHF
- | TRBJ1-6 | TRBV5-1 | - | TGCGCCAGCAGCTCGGGGGGGGACGAAGGCTCACCCCTCCACTTT | CASSSGGDEGSPLHF
- | TRBJ1-1 | TRBV28 | - | TGTGCCAGCAGTTTTATGTGGTCGGGGGTGAACACTGAAGCTTTCTTT | CASSFMWSGVNTEAFF
TRBD1 | TRBJ1-1 | TRBV28 | - | TGTGCCAGCAGTTTAACAGGGGCCAAGAACACTGAAGCTTTCTTT | CASSLTGAKNTEAFF
TRBD2 | TRBJ2-1 | TRBV2 | - | TGTGCCAGCAGCGGACTAGCGGGAAATGAGCAGTTCTTC | CASSGLAGNEQFF
TRBD1 | TRBJ2-7 | TRBV7-9 | once | TGTGCCAGCAGCTTTAAAAACACCGGGACAGGGGTGGGCGAGCAGTACTTC | CASSFKNTGTGVGEQYF
TRBD1 | TRBJ2-7 | TRBV6-6 | - | TGTGCCAGCAGCCCTCGACAGGGTTCCTACGAGCAGTACTTC | CASSPRQGSYEQYF
TRBD1 | TRBJ2-7 | TRBV5-1 | - | TGCGCCAGCAGCTTAAACCCTCCGGGACAGGGCACCTACGAGCAGTACTTC | CASSLNPPGQGTYEQYF
- | TRBJ1-5 | TRBV18 | - | TGTGCCAGCACCCAGGATAGCAATCAGCCCCAGCATTTT | CASTQDSNQPQHF
TRBD2 | TRBJ2-2 | TRBV4-2 | - | TGTGCCAGCAGCCAAGCGACTAGCGGGGCCCCGCGGCTGTTTTTT | CASSQATSGAPRLFF
- | TRBJ1-4 | TRBV6-1 | - | TGTGCCAGCAGTCGAGACAGACTTAATGAAAAACTGTTTTTT | CASSRDRLNEKLFF
TRBD2 | TRBJ2-5 | TRBV4-3 | - | TGCGCCAGCGGCCAAGGGTCGGGAGGGCAGGGAGAGACCCAGTACTTC | CASGQGSGGQGETQYF
- | TRBJ2-1 | TRBV4-3 | - | TGCGCCAGCAGCCAAGTAAGAGGTATCGACTACTACAATGAGCAGTTCTTC | CASSQVRGIDYYNEQFF
- | TRBJ1-5 | TRBV7-2 | - | TGTGCCAGCAGCAGATTGCAGGGGCAGCCCCAGCATTTT | CASSRLQGQPQHF
TRBD1 | TRBJ1-4 | TRBV9 | - | TGTGCCAGCAGCGCGACAGGGGTATATGAAAAACTGTTTTTT | CASSATGVYEKLFF
TRBD1 | TRBJ2-2 | TRBV10-2 | - | TGCGCCAGCGGGGACAGGGTGACCGGGGAGCTGTTTTTT | CASGDRVTGELFF
TRBD2 | TRBJ2-1 | TRBV7-2 | few | TGTGCCAGCAGCTTCAGCGGGGGGCCCTACAATGAGCAGTTCTTC | CASSFSGGPYNEQFF
- | TRBJ2-3 | TRBV4-1 | few | TGCGCCAGCAGCCAAGATTCTCCCAGCACAGATACGCAGTATTTT | CASSQDSPSTDTQYF
- | TRBJ1-4 | TRBV18 | - | TGTGCCAGCTCACCACTGAGGTGGCAACACACTAATGAAAAACTGTTTTTT | CASSPLRWQHTNEKLFF
- | TRBJ2-3 | TRBV6-5 | once | TGTGCCAGCAGTTTGCAGGGTGCAACGCAGTATTTT | CASSLQGATQYF
- | TRBJ1-2 | TRBV19 | - | TGTGCCAGTAGTATAGTGGGAGCTAAAAGGTATGGCTACACCTTC | CASSIVGAKRYGYTF
- | TRBJ2-1 | TRBV30 | - | TGTGCCTGGAGTCACAGGGTGGACAATGAGCAGTTCTTC | CAWSHRVDNEQFF
- | TRBJ2-3 | TRBV11-3 | few | TGTGCCAGCAGCGATATGGCGGGGGCTTTTGCAGATACGCAGTATTTT | CASSDMAGAFADTQYF
TRBD2 | TRBJ2-3 | TRBV7-9 | - | TGTTCCAGCAGCTTAGTAGCTAGCGGGGACACAGATACGCAGTATTTT | CSSSLVASGDTDTQYF
- | TRBJ2-4 | TRBV4-2 | once | TGTGCCAGCAGCCAAGAGGTAGAAGTGTCCGATCGGTACTTC | CASSQEVEVSDRYF
TRBD2 | TRBJ2-3 | TRBV28 | - | TGTGCCAGCAGTTCGCGCCTCATTCCGGGGGGAGGCCCAGATACGCAGTATTTT | CASSSRLIPGGGPDTQYF
- | TRBJ2-1 | TRBV6-1 | few | TGTGCCAGCAGTGAGGAGTCGACCTACAATGAGCAGTTCTTC | CASSEESTYNEQFF
- | TRBJ2-1 | TRBV28 | - | TGTGCCGCCACCCAGGGGCAGTGGGAGCAGTTCTTC | CAATQGQWEQFF